These 21 T cell receptor beta chains share one sample of origin, sequenced in a study of cytomegalovirus exposure and HLA in healthy donors. The protocol was immunoSEQ multiplex PCR, while the TCRdb copy is restricted to in-frame clones and leaves out a portion. The sample yields about 180,000 clones, less than 85% seen once. The sample was PBMCs. The origin of the receptors is a man younger than 35 in good health and CMV-seropositive.

This chain uses TRBV19 with TRBJ1-2; 7 bases agree with TRBD1. After removal of 6 bases from V and 6 bases from J, the junction contained 7 bases not matched to a gene. The CDR3 has 13 amino acids. The germline CDR1 and CDR2 sequences are LNHDA and SQIVND (reference sequence). The DNA of the CDR3 is TGTGCCAGTAGCGGACAGGCTCCTAATGGCTACACCTTC. It yields the protein CASSGQAPNGYTF.

This clone was observed once. This rearrangement joins TRBV28 to TRBJ1-4; D ambiguous. Per germline, CDR1 MDHEN and CDR2 SYDVKM. V lost 4 bases and J 8 bases, leaving 2 bases between the germline ends. The CDR3 runs 10 residues. CDR3 DNA: TGTGCCAGCAGTTCGGAAAAACTGTTTTTT. Its translation is CASSSEKLFF.

V is TRBV27 and J is TRBJ2-7; the match to TRBD1 covers 7 bases. CDR3 length: 16 amino acids. Germline CDR1 MNHEY, CDR2 SMNVEV (reference sequence). Trimming took 2 bases from V and 2 from J; bases not matched to a gene: 9. CDR3: CASSLILSTGTYEQYF. The CDR3, as DNA: TGTGCCAGCAGTTTAATCCTATCGACAGGGACCTACGAGCAGTACTTC.

A few counts support this clone. CDR3 in DNA: TGCGCCAGCAGCTCCCGGGACACGCACTACGAGCAGTACTTC. Its translation: CASSSRDTHYEQYF. J is TRBJ2-7 and V is TRBV4-1; D is perhaps TRBD1 (6 bases). V was shortened by 5 bases and J by 3 bases, with 14 bases between the two germline ends. Germline V gene data show CDR1 as MGHRA and CDR2 as YSYEKL. The CDR3 covers 14 residues.

The chain carries TRBV30 and TRBJ1-1, with D possibly matching TRBD1 (5 bases). Germline V gene data show CDR1 as GTSNPN and CDR2 as SVGIG (reference sequence). The V and J ends lost 4 bases and 4 bases respectively, with 22 bases between them. The CDR3 has 16 amino acids. The CDR3 sequence is CAWMWSGIKGFTEAFF. CDR3 nucleotide sequence: TGTGCCTGGATGTGGTCCGGAATTAAGGGGTTCACTGAAGCTTTCTTT.

The chain recombines TRBV5-1 with TRBJ2-5; D unclear. Germline V gives CDR1 SGHRS, CDR2 YFSETQ. The CDR3 is 15 residues long. V lost 4 bases and J 0 bases, leaving 13 bases between the germline ends. DNA for the CDR3: TGCGCCAGCAGCCCAACAACAAAATACCAAGAGACCCAGTACTTC. Translation gives CASSPTTKYQETQYF. The full variable domain, its missing parts supplied by reference TRBV5-1 and TRBJ2-5, is KAGVTQTPRYLIKTRGQQVTLSCSPISGHRSVSWYQQTPGQGLQFLFEYFSETQRNKGNFPGRFSGRQFSNSRSEMNVSTLELGDSALYLCASSPTTKYQETQYFGPGTRLLVL.

J is TRBJ2-4 and V is TRBV5-6; D gene ambiguous. V lost 4 bases to trimming and J lost 1 base, with 12 bases between them. Germline loops: CDR1 SGHDT, CDR2 YYEEEE. The CDR3 is made up of 15 amino acids. The chain's CDR3 is CASSLRESAKNIQYF. CDR3 sequence (DNA): TGTGCCAGCAGCCTACGAGAGTCGGCCAAAAACATTCAGTACTTC.

The rearrangement joins TRBV28 to TRBJ1-6; D is unresolved. Trimming removed 4 bases at V and 10 bases at J, with 8 bases between. The CDR3 extends over 12 amino acids. Germline CDR1 is MDHEN and CDR2 is SYDVKM. This chain's CDR3 is CASSSVMSPLHF. The CDR3 DNA is TGTGCCAGCAGTTCAGTTATGTCACCCCTCCACTTT.

The rearrangement uses TRBV28 and TRBJ2-3; 14 nucleotides align to TRBD2. V dropped 6 bases and J dropped 4; count of bases not matched to a gene: 9. CDR3 length: 17 residues. From germline, CDR1 is MDHEN and CDR2 SYDVKM. CDR3 in amino acids: CASSPPGLAGGSDTQYF. DNA of the CDR3: TGTGCCAGCAGCCCTCCTGGACTAGCGGGGGGCTCAGATACGCAGTATTTT.

This chain uses TRBV28 with TRBJ2-2, with TRBD2 as a possible D gene (5 bases). The germline V gene has CDR1 MDHEN and CDR2 SYDVKM. Trimming took 7 bases from V and 4 from J, leaving 13 bases between them. The CDR3 is 14 amino acids. CDR3 loop: CASIRDAFTGELFF. The CDR3 coding sequence is TGTGCCAGCATCCGGGATGCTTTCACCGGGGAGCTGTTTTTT.

This chain uses TRBV19 with TRBJ2-3; a possible D gene is TRBD1 (5 bases). Trimming stripped 1 base from V and 0 bases from J, with 11 bases between. The CDR3 spans 16 residues. Germline CDR1 and CDR2: LNHDA and SQIVND (reference sequence). This chain's CDR3 is CASSIGDSPSTDTQYF. CDR3 in DNA: TGTGCCAGTAGTATAGGAGACAGCCCTAGCACAGATACGCAGTATTTT.

The chain couples TRBV9 to TRBJ1-1; 9 nucleotides agree with TRBD1. The CDR3 is 17 amino acids. Trimming took 0 bases from V and 2 from J; bases not matched to a gene: 8. The germline V gene has CDR1 SGDLS and CDR2 YYNGEE. CDR3 coding DNA: TGTGCCAGCAGCGTAGCCACGGGGGACAGGGCAAACACTGAAGCTTTCTTT. As protein: CASSVATGDRANTEAFF.

V usage is TRBV6-1 and J usage is TRBJ1-2; D perhaps matches TRBD1 (6 bases). The CDR3 is 16 residues long. Trimming stripped 1 base from V and 4 bases from J, with 16 bases between. Germline CDR1 reads MNHNS; CDR2 reads SASEGT. The CDR3 loop is CASSEEGGVAIYGYTF. CDR3 in DNA: TGTGCCAGCAGTGAAGAAGGGGGGGTTGCTATCTATGGCTACACCTTC.

The V gene is TRBV7-9, the J gene TRBJ2-7, with D tentatively TRBD2 (6 bases). Germline V gene sequence: CDR1 SEHNR, CDR2 FQNEAQ (reference sequence). Trimming cost V 5 bases and J 7 bases, with 12 bases left between them. CDR3 length equals 12 residues. CDR3 protein: CASSPPGREQYF. Here the CDR3 DNA reads TGTGCCAGCAGCCCCCCTGGGAGGGAGCAGTACTTC.

The chain recombines TRBV6-5 with TRBJ1-4, with TRBD1 identical over 7 bases. Trimming took 2 bases from V and 7 from J; bases not matched to a gene: 7. CDR3 length: 15 residues. Germline CDR1 is MNHEY and CDR2 is SVGAGI. The CDR3, as DNA: TGTGCCAGCAGTTACACCACGACAGGGATTGAAAAACTGTTTTTT. Its protein product is CASSYTTTGIEKLFF.

The rearrangement uses TRBV6-1 and TRBJ1-1; D remains unclear. The V end was cut by 0 bases, the J end by 4 bases, with 9 bases between. CDR3 size: 14 residues. The germline V gene has CDR1 MNHNS and CDR2 SASEGT. The CDR3 protein is CASSEAWPGTEAFF. The CDR3 coding sequence is TGTGCCAGCAGTGAAGCGTGGCCGGGCACTGAAGCTTTCTTT.

V gene TRBV19 combines with J gene TRBJ1-5; no definite D call. Germline lookup yields CDR1 LNHDA and CDR2 SQIVND (reference sequence). V lost 1 base, J lost 5 bases, and 6 bases lay in between. The CDR3 has 13 amino acids. CDR3 region: CASSIGRDQPQHF. The CDR3 coding sequence is TGTGCCAGTAGTATAGGCCGGGATCAGCCCCAGCATTTT. The full variable domain, with the rest looked up from reference TRBV19 and TRBJ1-5, is DGGITQSPKYLFRKEGQNVTLSCEQNLNHDAMYWYRQDPGQGLRLIYYSQIVNDFQKGDIAEGYSVSREKKESFPLTVTSAQKNPTAFYLCASSIGRDQPQHFGDGTRLSIL.

The rearrangement joins TRBV9 to TRBJ2-1; a weak D match, TRBD1 (5 bases). The germline V gene encodes CDR1 SGDLS and CDR2 YYNGEE. The V and J ends lost 0 bases and 6 bases respectively, with 10 bases between them. The CDR3 sequence is 14 residues long. The CDR3 DNA reads TGTGCCAGCAGCGTAGGAGGTAGGGGCAATGAGCAGTTCTTC. Translation: CASSVGGRGNEQFF.

V gene TRBV10-1 combines with J gene TRBJ2-2; D is perhaps TRBD1 (5 bases). Germline lookup yields CDR1 WNHNN and CDR2 SYGVQD (reference sequence). V lost 0 bases and J 3 bases, leaving 11 bases between the germline ends. The CDR3 extends over 16 amino acids. The chain's CDR3 is CASSESRQGDTGELFF. CDR3 coding DNA: TGCGCCAGCAGTGAGTCGCGCCAGGGTGACACCGGGGAGCTGTTTTTT.

The chain couples TRBV4-2 to TRBJ2-3, with 11 bases identical to TRBD2. The CDR3 runs to 16 residues. The trim removed 0 bases at V and 4 bases at J, leaving 3 bases unmatched. In germline, CDR1 is LGHNA, CDR2 YNFKEQ. This CDR3 reads CASSQEYSGGADTQYF. Written as DNA, the CDR3 is TGTGCCAGCAGCCAAGAGTATAGCGGGGGGGCAGATACGCAGTATTTT.

In regard to this clone: Since no conserved phenylalanine or tryptophan closes the CDR3, a read error is the likely cause. The DNA is omitted, as the CDR3 cannot be located on it reliably, and the CDR3 follows TCRdb's listing. The chain recombines TRBV15 with TRBJ2-7; whether TRBD2, the table's D call, matches the DNA was not checked. The CDR3 length is 16 residues, termini included. The germline gives CDR1 LNHNV, CDR2 YYDKDF (reference sequence). This CDR3 reads CATSRDRCGGLAGWGS.